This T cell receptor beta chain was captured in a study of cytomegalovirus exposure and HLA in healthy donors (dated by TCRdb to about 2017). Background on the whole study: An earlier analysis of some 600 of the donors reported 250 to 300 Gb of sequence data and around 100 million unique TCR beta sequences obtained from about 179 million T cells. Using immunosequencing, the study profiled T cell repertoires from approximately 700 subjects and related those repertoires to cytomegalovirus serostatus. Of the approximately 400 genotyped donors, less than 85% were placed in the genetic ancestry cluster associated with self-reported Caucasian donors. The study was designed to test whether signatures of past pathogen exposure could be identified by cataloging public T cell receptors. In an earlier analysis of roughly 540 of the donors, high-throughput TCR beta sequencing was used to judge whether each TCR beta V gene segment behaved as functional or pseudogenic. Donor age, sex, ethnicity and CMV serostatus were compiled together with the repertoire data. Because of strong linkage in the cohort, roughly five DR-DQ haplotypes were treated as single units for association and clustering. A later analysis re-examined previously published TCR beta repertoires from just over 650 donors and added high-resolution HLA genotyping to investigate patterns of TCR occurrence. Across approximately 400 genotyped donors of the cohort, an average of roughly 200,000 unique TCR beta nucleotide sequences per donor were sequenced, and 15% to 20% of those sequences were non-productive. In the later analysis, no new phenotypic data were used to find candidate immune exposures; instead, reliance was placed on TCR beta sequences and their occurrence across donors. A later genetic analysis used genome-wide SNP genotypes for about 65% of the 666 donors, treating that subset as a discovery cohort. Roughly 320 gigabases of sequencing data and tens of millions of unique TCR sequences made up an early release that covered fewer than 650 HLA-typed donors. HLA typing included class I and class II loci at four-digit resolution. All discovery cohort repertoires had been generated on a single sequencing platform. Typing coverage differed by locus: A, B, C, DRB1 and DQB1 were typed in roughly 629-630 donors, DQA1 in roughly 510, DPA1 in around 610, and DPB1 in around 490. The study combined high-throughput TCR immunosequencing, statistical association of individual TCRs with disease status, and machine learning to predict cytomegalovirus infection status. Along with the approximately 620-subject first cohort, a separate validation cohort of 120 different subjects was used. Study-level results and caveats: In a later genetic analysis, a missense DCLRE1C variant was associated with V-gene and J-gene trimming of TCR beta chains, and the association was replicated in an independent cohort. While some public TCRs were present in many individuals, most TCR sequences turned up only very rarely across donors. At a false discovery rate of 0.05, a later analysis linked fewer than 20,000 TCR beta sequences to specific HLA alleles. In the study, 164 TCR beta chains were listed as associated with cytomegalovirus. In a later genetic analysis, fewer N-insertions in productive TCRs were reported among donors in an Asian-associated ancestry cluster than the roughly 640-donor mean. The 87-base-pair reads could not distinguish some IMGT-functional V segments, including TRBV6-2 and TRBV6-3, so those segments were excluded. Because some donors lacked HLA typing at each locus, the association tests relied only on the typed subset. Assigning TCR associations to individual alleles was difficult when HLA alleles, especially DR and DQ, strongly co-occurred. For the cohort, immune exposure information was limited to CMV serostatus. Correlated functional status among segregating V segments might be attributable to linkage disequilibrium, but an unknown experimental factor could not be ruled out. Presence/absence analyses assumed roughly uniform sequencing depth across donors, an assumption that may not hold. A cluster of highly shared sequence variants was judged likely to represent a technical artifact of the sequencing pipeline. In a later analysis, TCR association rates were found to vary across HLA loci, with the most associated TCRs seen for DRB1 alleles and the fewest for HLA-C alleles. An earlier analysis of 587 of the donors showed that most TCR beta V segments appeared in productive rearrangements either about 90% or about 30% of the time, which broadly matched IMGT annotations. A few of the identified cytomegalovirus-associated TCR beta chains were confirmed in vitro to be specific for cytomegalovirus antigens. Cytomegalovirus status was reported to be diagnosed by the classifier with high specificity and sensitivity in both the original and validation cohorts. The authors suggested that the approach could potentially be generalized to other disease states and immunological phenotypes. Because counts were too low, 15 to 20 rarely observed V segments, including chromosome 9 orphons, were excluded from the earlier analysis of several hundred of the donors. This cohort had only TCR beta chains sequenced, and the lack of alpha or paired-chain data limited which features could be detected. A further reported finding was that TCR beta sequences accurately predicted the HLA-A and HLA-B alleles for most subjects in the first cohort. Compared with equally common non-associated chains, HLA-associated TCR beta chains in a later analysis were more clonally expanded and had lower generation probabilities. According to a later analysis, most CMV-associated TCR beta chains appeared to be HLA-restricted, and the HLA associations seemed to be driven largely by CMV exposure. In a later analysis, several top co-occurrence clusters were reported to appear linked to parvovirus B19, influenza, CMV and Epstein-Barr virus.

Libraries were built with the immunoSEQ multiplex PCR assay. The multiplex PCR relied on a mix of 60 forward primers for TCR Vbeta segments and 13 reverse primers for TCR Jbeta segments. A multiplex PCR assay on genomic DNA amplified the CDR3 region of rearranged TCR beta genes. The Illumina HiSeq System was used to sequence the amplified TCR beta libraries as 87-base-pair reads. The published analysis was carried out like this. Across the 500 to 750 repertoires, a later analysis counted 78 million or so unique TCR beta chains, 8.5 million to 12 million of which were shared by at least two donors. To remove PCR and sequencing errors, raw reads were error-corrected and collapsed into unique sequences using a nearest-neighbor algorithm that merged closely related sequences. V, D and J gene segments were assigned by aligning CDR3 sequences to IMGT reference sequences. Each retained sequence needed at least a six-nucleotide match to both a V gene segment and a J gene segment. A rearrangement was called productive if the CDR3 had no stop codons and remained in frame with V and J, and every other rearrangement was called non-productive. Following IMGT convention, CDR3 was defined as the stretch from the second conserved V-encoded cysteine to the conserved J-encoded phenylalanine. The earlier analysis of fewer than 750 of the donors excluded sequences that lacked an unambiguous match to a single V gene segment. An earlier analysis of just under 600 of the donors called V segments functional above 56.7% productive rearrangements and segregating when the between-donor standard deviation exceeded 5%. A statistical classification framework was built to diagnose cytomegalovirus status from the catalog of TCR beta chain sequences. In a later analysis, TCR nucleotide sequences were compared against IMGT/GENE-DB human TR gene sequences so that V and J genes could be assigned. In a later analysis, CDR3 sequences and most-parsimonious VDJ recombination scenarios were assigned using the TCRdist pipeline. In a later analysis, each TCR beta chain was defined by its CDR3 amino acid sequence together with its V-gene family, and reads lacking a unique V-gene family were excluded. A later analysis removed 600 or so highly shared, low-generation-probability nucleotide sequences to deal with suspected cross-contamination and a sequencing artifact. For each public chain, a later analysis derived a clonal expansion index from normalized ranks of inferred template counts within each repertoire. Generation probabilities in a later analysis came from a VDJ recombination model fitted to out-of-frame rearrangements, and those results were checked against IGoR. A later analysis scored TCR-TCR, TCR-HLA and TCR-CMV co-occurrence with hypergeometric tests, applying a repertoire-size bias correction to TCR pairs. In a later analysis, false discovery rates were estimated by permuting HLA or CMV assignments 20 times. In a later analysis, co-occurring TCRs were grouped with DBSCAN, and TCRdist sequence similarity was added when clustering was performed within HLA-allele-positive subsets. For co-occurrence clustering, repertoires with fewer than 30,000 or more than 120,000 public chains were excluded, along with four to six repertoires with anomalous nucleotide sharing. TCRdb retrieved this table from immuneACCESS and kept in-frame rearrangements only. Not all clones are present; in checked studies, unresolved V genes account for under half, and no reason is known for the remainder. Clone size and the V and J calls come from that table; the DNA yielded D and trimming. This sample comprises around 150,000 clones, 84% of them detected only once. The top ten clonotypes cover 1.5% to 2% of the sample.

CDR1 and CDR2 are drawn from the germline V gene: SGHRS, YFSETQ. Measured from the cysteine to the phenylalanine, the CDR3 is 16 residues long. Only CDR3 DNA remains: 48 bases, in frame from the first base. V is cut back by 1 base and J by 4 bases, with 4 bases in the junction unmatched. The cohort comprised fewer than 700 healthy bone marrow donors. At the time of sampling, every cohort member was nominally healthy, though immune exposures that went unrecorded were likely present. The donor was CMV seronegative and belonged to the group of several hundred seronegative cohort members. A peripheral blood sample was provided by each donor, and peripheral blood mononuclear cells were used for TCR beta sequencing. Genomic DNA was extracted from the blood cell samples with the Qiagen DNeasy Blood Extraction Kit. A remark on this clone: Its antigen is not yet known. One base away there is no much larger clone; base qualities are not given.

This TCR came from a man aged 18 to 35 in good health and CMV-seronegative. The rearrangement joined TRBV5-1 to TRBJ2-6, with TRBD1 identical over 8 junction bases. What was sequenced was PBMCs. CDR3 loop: CASSLRQGSGANVLTF. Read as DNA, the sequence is TGCGCCAGCAGCTTGCGACAGGGGTCGGGGGCCAACGTCCTGACTTTC.